This TCR beta chain was sequenced during a study of T cell repertoires in cytomegalovirus infection. The sample holds a few counts of this clonotype. Its antigen is unknown. TCRdb re-called the reads through MiXCR, storing one row per CDR3 protein. The sample has about 890,000 distinct CDR3 sequences, around a third seen once. This TCR derives from a human donor in good health (CMV status not recorded). Some clones in this sample may be carry-over from other donors' samples. Sequencing was performed on cultured CD8+ T cells from PBMCs, taken from culture after CMV antigen stimulation.

CDR3 in amino acids: CASSYSGDLNTEAFF. CDR3 DNA sequence: TGTGCCAGCAGTTACTCCGGGGACTTGAACACTGAAGCTTTCTTT. The chain joins TRBV6-6 to TRBJ1-1; tentative D call: TRBD1 (5 bases). In germline, CDR1 is MNHNY, CDR2 SVGAGI (reference sequence). CDR3 length: 15 residues. Trimming took 0 bases from V and 0 from J, leaving 8 bases between them.